This entry concerns a single T cell receptor beta chain. These data belong to a study of monozygotic twins with inflammatory bowel disease. Germline CDR1 is LNHDA and CDR2 is SQIVND (reference sequence). CDR3 length: 13 amino acids. Blood was drawn once per donor, and each sample measured more than 2 ml. For each CDR3 protein, TCRdb gives one entry from its re-call of the 5' RACE reads, without DNA. The repertoire table contains around 220,000 distinct CDR3 sequences. Sequencing used blood. This chain links TRBV19 with TRBJ2-7; TCRdb designates TRBD1, a call that cannot be tested without DNA. This TCR came from a human donor with ulcerative colitis or Crohn's disease, or a healthy co-twin of an affected twin (not recorded which). This CDR3 is CAISPDRVNEQYF.